A selection of T cell receptor beta chains follows, all from one sample in a study of blood T cell repertoires in COVID-19. Some clones are missing from TCRdb's copy, which holds only in-frame ones; the method was immunoSEQ multiplex PCR. Of some 190,000 clones in the sample, around nine tenths are singletons; the top ten hold less than 1.5%. Sequencing was carried out using peripheral blood. The source is a man aged 25 to 45 with acute or convalescent COVID-19. The CDR3 runs from the conserved cysteine through the conserved F or W. A D gene is named only where the DNA matches it firmly. Only part of the rows carry a size: once, few, many, or a class if the clone is expanded.

.	TRBJ1-6	.	TRBV2	TGTGCCAGCAGGTGGGACTTTGAAGGTTCACCCCTCCACTTT	CASRWDFEGSPLHF
TRBD2	TRBJ2-3	.	TRBV3-1/TRBV3-2	TGTGCCAGCAGCCAAAGGACTAGCGGGAGAGAGAATACGCAGTATTTT	CASSQRTSGRENTQYF
TRBD1	TRBJ2-7	.	TRBV27	TGTGCCAGCAGTCCCCTGAGGGGACAGGGTCACGAGCAGTACTTC	CASSPLRGQGHEQYF
TRBD1	TRBJ1-1	.	TRBV7-9	TGTGCCAGCAGCCGGGACAGTATGAACACTGAAGCTTTCTTT	CASSRDSMNTEAFF
.	TRBJ1-1	.	TRBV6-5	TGTGCCAGCACTCAGGACACGGAGCTTGGAGCTTTCTTT	CASTQDTELGAFF
TRBD2	TRBJ2-3	.	TRBV7-9	TGTGCCAGCAGCCCCGGACTAGCGGGAGGTGGGTTCTTAGTCGATACGCAGTATTTT	CASSPGLAGGGFLVDTQYF
TRBD2	TRBJ2-1	.	TRBV28	TGTGCCAGCCGAAGCGGGACCTACAATGAGCAGTTCTTC	CASRSGTYNEQFF
.	TRBJ1-5	.	TRBV28	TGTGCCAGCAGTCCCACCGACGGGGGCAATCAGCCCCAGCATTTT	CASSPTDGGNQPQHF
.	TRBJ2-5	.	TRBV5-4	TGTGCCAGCAGCTTGGGCGGTAGGGGAGAGACCCAGTACTTC	CASSLGGRGETQYF
.	TRBJ2-3	.	TRBV19	TGTGCCAGTAATCGACAGCAAAGCACAGATACGCAGTATTTT	CASNRQQSTDTQYF
.	TRBJ1-2	.	TRBV4-1	TGCGCCAGCAGCCAACTGAGGGAGGGCTATGGCTACACCTTC	CASSQLREGYGYTF
TRBD1	TRBJ1-2	.	TRBV20-1	TGCAGTGCTGAGACAGGGGGGGGCTACACCTTC	CSAETGGGYTF
TRBD1	TRBJ1-2	.	TRBV7-9	TGTGCCAGCAGCCAAGAACAGGGGTGGGTTGGCTACACCTTC	CASSQEQGWVGYTF
TRBD1	TRBJ2-1	few	TRBV25-1	TGTGCCAGTACCGGGACAGGGCTTGGAGAGCAGTTCTTC	CASTGTGLGEQFF
TRBD1	TRBJ1-6	.	TRBV30	TGTGCCTGGAGTAAGACCAGACAGGGGAGTCGTTCACCCCTCCACTTT	CAWSKTRQGSRSPLHF
.	TRBJ2-3	once	TRBV5-6	TGTGCCAGCAACTTGGCGGCAGATACGCAGTATTTT	CASNLAADTQYF
.	TRBJ2-5	.	TRBV15	TGTGCCACTTCCCGCGGGCAAGAGACCCAGTACTTC	CATSRGQETQYF
TRBD2	TRBJ2-7	.	TRBV19	TGTGCCAGTAGTATTAGCGGGAGGGCCTCCTACGAGCAGTACTTC	CASSISGRASYEQYF
.	TRBJ2-1	.	TRBV5-1	TGCGCCAGCAGCTCTCCGGGAGCGAATGAGCAGTTCTTC	CASSSPGANEQFF
TRBD2	TRBJ2-1	.	TRBV7-9	TGTGCCAGCAGCTCTTACGGGACTAGCGGGAGGGCCTCACACAATGAGCAGTTCTTC	CASSSYGTSGRASHNEQFF
TRBD2	TRBJ2-7	.	TRBV5-1	TGCGCCAGCAGCTCGGGGGGACTAGCGGGAGTCGAGCAGTACTTC	CASSSGGLAGVEQYF
.	TRBJ1-6	few	TRBV27	TGTGCCAGCAGTTTATCGGGCACAGGGACGGCGCCCTATAATTCACCCCTCCACTTT	CASSLSGTGTAPYNSPLHF
.	TRBJ2-2	.	TRBV5-1	TGCGCCAGCAGCTTACAGGGACCGAACACCGGGGAGCTGTTTTTT	CASSLQGPNTGELFF
.	TRBJ1-2	.	TRBV21-1	TGTGCCAGCAGCAGCCGGGACAGGGACTATGGCTACACCTTC	CASSSRDRDYGYTF
TRBD1	TRBJ1-2	.	TRBV27	TGTGCCAGCAGTTCAAGTACCGGGACAGGGTATGGCTACACCTTC	CASSSSTGTGYGYTF
TRBD2	TRBJ2-3	.	TRBV3-1/TRBV3-2	TGTGCCAGCAGCCAAATGCGGGGGAATACGCAGTATTTT	CASSQMRGNTQYF
TRBD1	TRBJ1-2	.	TRBV29-1	TGCAGCGCGTCGGGACAGGCGACCTATGGCTACACCTTC	CSASGQATYGYTF
TRBD2	TRBJ2-5	once	TRBV6-5	TGTGCCAGCAGGCCCGGGGGGGGGCGAATGGAGACCCAGTACTTC	CASRPGGGRMETQYF
TRBD1	TRBJ1-2	.	TRBV3-1/TRBV3-2	TGTGCCAGCAGCCCAAGACAGGGTGGTTATGGCTACACCTTC	CASSPRQGGYGYTF
.	TRBJ1-5	.	TRBV2	TGTGCCAGCACCTCGGACCAGGGGTGGAATCAGCCCCAGCATTTT	CASTSDQGWNQPQHF
.	TRBJ2-2	.	TRBV19	TGTGCCAGTAGTATCGGGGGGCGTGGGAACACCGGGGAGCTGTTTTTT	CASSIGGRGNTGELFF
TRBD1	TRBJ2-3	few	TRBV30	TGTGCCTGGAGTCCGGACAGGGGAAGGTATTTT	CAWSPDRGRYF
.	TRBJ1-6	.	TRBV4-1	TGCGCCAGCAGCCAAGATTCCTCACGGGGAGTATATAATTCACCCCTCCACTTT	CASSQDSSRGVYNSPLHF
TRBD1	TRBJ1-5	few	TRBV2	TGTGCCAGCAGCGGGACAGGCGATCAGCCCCAGCATTTT	CASSGTGDQPQHF
TRBD1	TRBJ2-2	.	TRBV5-4	TGTGCCAGCAGCCACAGGGGACGGTCGAACACCGGGGAGCTGTTTTTT	CASSHRGRSNTGELFF
.	TRBJ1-2	few	TRBV4-2	TGTGCCAGCAGCCAAGCCCCCGGCAGGGCCTATGGCTACACCTTC	CASSQAPGRAYGYTF
.	TRBJ1-4	.	TRBV7-2	TGTGCCAGCAGCAAAACACAGACAACTAATGAAAAACTGTTTTTT	CASSKTQTTNEKLFF
TRBD2	TRBJ2-1	.	TRBV9	TGTGCCAGCAGCATCGGACTAGCGGGGGGGCACAATGAGCAGTTCTTC	CASSIGLAGGHNEQFF
TRBD1	TRBJ2-7	.	TRBV12-3/TRBV12-4	TGTGCCAGCAGTCCGACAGGGGTCGAGCAGTACTTC	CASSPTGVEQYF
TRBD2	TRBJ2-1	.	TRBV6-5	TGTGCCTCCGGGACTAGCGGGACGTATGAGCAGTTCTTC	CASGTSGTYEQFF
.	TRBJ2-1	.	TRBV19	TGTGCCAGTAGTATAGATCGCCGGAGCTCCTACAATGAGCAGTTCTTC	CASSIDRRSSYNEQFF
TRBD1	TRBJ1-2	.	TRBV19	TGTGCCAGTAGTATACGTCGACAGGGGGAAGGCTACACCTTC	CASSIRRQGEGYTF
.	TRBJ1-3	.	TRBV30	TGTGCCTGGAGTGTAACGGTATTCTCTGGAAACACCATATATTTT	CAWSVTVFSGNTIYF
TRBD1	TRBJ1-5	.	TRBV19	TGTGCCAGTAGTCCCCGGACAGGGGGTTTTGCAAATCAGCCCCAGCATTTT	CASSPRTGGFANQPQHF
TRBD2	TRBJ2-7	.	TRBV6-6	TGTGCCAGCGGAGGTCCGGGGGGCTACGAGCAGTACTTC	CASGGPGGYEQYF
.	TRBJ2-2	.	TRBV9	TGTGCCAGCAGCGTAGGCGGGTTGGGGACCGGGGAGCTGTTTTTT	CASSVGGLGTGELFF
TRBD1	TRBJ1-5	.	TRBV5-8	TGTGCCAGCAGCCTTGACAGGGGAGGACAGCCCCAGCATTTT	CASSLDRGGQPQHF
TRBD1	TRBJ1-3	.	TRBV6-2/TRBV6-3	TGTGCCAGCAGTTACGCGAACAGGGGACTCGGAGAAAACACCATATATTTT	CASSYANRGLGENTIYF
TRBD1	TRBJ1-5	few	TRBV11-2	TGTGCCAGCAGCCTGGACAGGAATCAGCCCCAGCATTTT	CASSLDRNQPQHF
.	TRBJ2-7	.	TRBV19	TGTGCCAGTAGTATTGGACTTTCCTCCTACGAGCAGTACTTC	CASSIGLSSYEQYF
.	TRBJ1-1	.	TRBV6-5	TGTGCCAGCAGTTACTCTCCTTACACTGAAGCTTTCTTT	CASSYSPYTEAFF
TRBD1	TRBJ2-1	.	TRBV6-2/TRBV6-3	TGTGCCAGCAGTCCACCGGGACAGGGGGCGTTCAATGAGCAGTTCTTC	CASSPPGQGAFNEQFF
.	TRBJ1-4	.	TRBV2	TGTGCCAGCAGGGGACTGGGGGGAGTACCCACGAATGAAAAACTGTTTTTT	CASRGLGGVPTNEKLFF
.	TRBJ1-4	.	TRBV30	TGTGCCTGGAGACCAGGGTCGACAACTAATGAAAAACTGTTTTTT	CAWRPGSTTNEKLFF
.	TRBJ1-1	.	TRBV28	TGTGCCAGCAAGCCGGGGGATCCAACTGAAGCTTTCTTT	CASKPGDPTEAFF
.	TRBJ1-5	.	TRBV19	TGTGCCAGTAGTATAATGTCAGGGAATCAGCCCCAGCATTTT	CASSIMSGNQPQHF